The present T cell receptor (beta chain) was sequenced within a study of T cells in Graves' hyperthyroidism and ophthalmopathy. This clonotype appeared many times. Antigen: not known. The CDR3 regions of TCR beta were amplified from RNA transcripts. Primed by the HTBI set, a first-round RT-PCR was run on the TCR CDR3. From the multiplex PCR reads, TCRdb called clonotypes with MiXCR, one entry per CDR3 protein. Of 350,000 or so distinct CDR3 sequences in the sample, about 21% were seen once. It was uncontrolled infection, other autoimmune disease, pregnancy or lactation that excluded patients. The CDR3 has 13 amino acids. Germline V gives CDR1 GTSNPN, CDR2 SVGIG (reference sequence). Germline trimming cut 3 bases from V and 3 bases from J; bases unmatched to any gene: 4. Study-wide results and caveats: Onset of ophthalmopathy came a median 6.5 months after the model predicted it. Researchers found most expanded thyroid clonotypes above 0.001 in blood as well. A model using 13 V-J features told ophthalmopathy apart from stable hyperthyroidism.

The chain joins TRBV30 to TRBJ1-1, with 7 bases aligning to TRBD1. The TCR was taken from a woman aged 50 to 65 with Graves' hyperthyroidism. What was sequenced was blood. In nucleotides, the CDR3 is TGTGCCTGGAGGAACAGGGGTGACACTGAAGCTTTCTTT. Protein sequence: CAWRNRGDTEAFF. Based on the CDR3 plus reference TRBV30 and TRBJ1-1, the full variable domain is SQTIHQWPATLVQPVGSPLSLECTVEGTSNPNLYWYRQAAGRGLQLLFYSVGIGQISSEVPQNLSASRPQDRQFILSSKKLLLSDSGFYLCAWRNRGDTEAFFGQGTRLTVV.